The next 29 T cell receptor beta chains were all read from a single sample in a study of blood T cell repertoires in COVID-19. Data came from immunoSEQ multiplex PCR; TCRdb stores just in-frame clones and leaves some out. The sample holds some 140,000 clones, about 70% seen once. Material: peripheral blood. These receptors were collected from a man older than 75 with acute or convalescent COVID-19.

The V and J genes are TRBV7-9 and TRBJ1-2, with TRBD1 matching over 9 bases. The CDR3 extends over 14 amino acids. J gave up 4 bases and V 3 bases, and 3 bases lay outside the gene matches. The germline CDR1 and CDR2 sequences are SEHNR and FQNEAQ (reference sequence). The CDR3 sequence: CASSLVQGAYGYTF. DNA of the CDR3: TGTGCCAGCAGCTTGGTACAGGGGGCCTATGGCTACACCTTC.

The chain employs TRBV5-6 and TRBJ1-6; 8 bases are a match to TRBD1. CDR1 is SGHDT, CDR2 YYEEEE, per germline. Losses at the gene ends were 4 bases for V and 9 bases for J; bases not matched to a gene: 6. This CDR3 is built from 14 residues. The CDR3, as DNA: TGTGCCAGCAGCCTCGACAGGGGAGGTTCACCCCTCCACTTT. It is translated as CASSLDRGGSPLHF. The entire variable domain, with the rest obtained from reference TRBV5-6 and TRBJ1-6, is as follows: DAGVTQSPTHLIKTRGQQVTLRCSPKSGHDTVSWYQQALGQGPQFIFQYYEEEERQRGNFPDRFSGHQFPNYSSELNVNALLLGDSALYLCASSLDRGGSPLHFGNGTRLTVT.

The chain employs TRBV3-1 (or the pseudogene TRBV3-2) and TRBJ2-7; TRBD1 aligns across 7 bases. Germline CDR1 LGHDT, CDR2 YNNKEL (reference sequence). V was clipped by 1 base and J by 0 bases; unmatched bases: 12. This CDR3 has 18 residues. The CDR3 sequence: CASSQGVIWTGGSYEQYF. CDR3 bases: TGTGCCAGCAGCCAAGGAGTAATCTGGACAGGCGGCTCCTACGAGCAGTACTTC.

This clone is a singleton in its sample. V gene TRBV6-6 combines with J gene TRBJ1-5; weak D call: TRBD1 (6 bases). CDR1 and CDR2 (germline): MNHNY, SVGAGI (reference sequence). This CDR3 contains 16 residues. Between the trimmed V and J ends, which lost 0 bases and 7 bases, there was a span of 16 bases. As DNA, the CDR3 is TGTGCCAGCAGTTACTCGAGACCAGGGGAAGGCCAGCCCCAGCATTTT. Translation: CASSYSRPGEGQPQHF.

This clone has a handful of counts. CDR3 sequence reads: CASSLAGVATGELFF. CDR3 DNA: TGCGCCAGCAGCTTGGCAGGGGTGGCAACCGGGGAGCTGTTTTTT. The rearrangement joins TRBV5-1 to TRBJ2-2; TRBD1 is a possible D gene (6 bases). The V end lost 0 bases, the J end lost 5 bases, and 11 bases lay between the germline ends. In germline, CDR1 is SGHRS, CDR2 YFSETQ. The CDR3 has 15 amino acids.

The CDR3 loop reads CASSQQGMNTEAFF. CDR3 coding DNA: TGTGCCAGCTCACAACAGGGTATGAACACTGAAGCTTTCTTT. The chain recombines TRBV18 with TRBJ1-1; maybe TRBD1 (6 bases). This CDR3 has 14 residues. CDR1 KGHSH and CDR2 LQKENI come from the germline V gene. Between the trimmed V and J ends, which lost 4 bases and 0 bases, there was a span of 9 bases.

CDR3 amino acids: CSASPQGHTEAFF. CDR3 coding DNA: TGCAGTGCTAGTCCCCAGGGCCACACTGAAGCTTTCTTT. The chain employs TRBV20-1 and TRBJ1-1, with D possibly matching TRBD1 (5 bases). The CDR3 runs to 13 residues. Germline loops: CDR1 DFQATT, CDR2 SNEGSKA (reference sequence). Trimming removed 3 bases at V and 3 bases at J, with 11 bases between.

The J gene is TRBJ2-1, the V gene TRBV7-3, with 7 bases lining up with TRBD1. Germline CDR1 reads SGHTA; CDR2 reads FQGTGA. J was trimmed by 8 bases and V by 4 bases; bases with no gene match: 5. This CDR3 has 13 residues. The CDR3 DNA sequence: TGTGCCAGCAGCTCCTGGGACAGCCATGAGCAGTTCTTC. This codes for CASSSWDSHEQFF. Combining the CDR3 with reference TRBV7-3 and TRBJ2-1 gives the whole variable domain GAGVSQTPSNKVTEKGKYVELRCDPISGHTALYWYRQSLGQGPEFLIYFQGTGAADDSGLPNDRFFAVRPEGSVSTLKIQRTERGDSAVYLCASSSWDSHEQFFGPGTRLTVL.

A single count supports this clone. The chain combines TRBV19 with TRBJ1-2; TRBD1 matches at 11 bases. Germline V CDR1 and CDR2: LNHDA, SQIVND (reference sequence). Losses at the gene ends were 4 bases for V and 7 bases for J; bases not matched to a gene: 8. This CDR3 comprises 15 residues. The CDR3 region has the DNA TGTGCCAGTAGTACCGGACAGGGGGCTATTCTTGGCTACACCTTC. It is translated as CASSTGQGAILGYTF. Full variable domain (rest looked up from reference TRBV19 and TRBJ1-2): DGGITQSPKYLFRKEGQNVTLSCEQNLNHDAMYWYRQDPGQGLRLIYYSQIVNDFQKGDIAEGYSVSREKKESFPLTVTSAQKNPTAFYLCASSTGQGAILGYTFGSGTRLTVV.

This chain joins TRBV4-1 and TRBJ2-1, with D tentatively TRBD2 (5 bases). The CDR3 consists of 16 residues. With 0 bases removed from V and 8 bases from J, the gap between germline ends came to 17 bases. Germline assignment: CDR1 MGHRA and CDR2 YSYEKL. CDR3 residues: CASSQDGVGLFYEQFF. CDR3 DNA sequence: TGCGCCAGCAGCCAAGATGGCGTAGGACTTTTCTATGAGCAGTTCTTC.

This clone was found many times. The CDR3 loop reads CASSRLAGVLRYEQYF. Written as DNA, the CDR3 is TGCGCCAGCAGTCGACTAGCGGGGGTTCTACGCTACGAGCAGTACTTC. The V gene is TRBV10-2, the J gene TRBJ2-7, with 12 bases identical to TRBD2. Looked up from germline, CDR1 is WSHSY and CDR2 is SAAADI. CDR3 length: 16 residues. The V and J ends lost 5 bases and 3 bases, in that order; junction bases with no gene match: 8.

This chain uses TRBV4-2 with TRBJ1-2; D uncertain. Trimming took 4 bases from V and 8 from J, leaving 17 bases between them. The CDR3 sequence is 14 residues long. The germline V gene encodes CDR1 LGHNA and CDR2 YNFKEQ. This CDR3 is CASSPLDSRSGYTF. The DNA for the CDR3 is TGTGCCAGCAGCCCGTTAGATAGCAGATCGGGCTACACCTTC.

The chain joins TRBV15 to TRBJ2-1; 8 bases map to TRBD2. There are 14 residues in the CDR3. Germline loops: CDR1 LNHNV, CDR2 YYDKDF (reference sequence). The V and J ends lost 8 bases and 3 bases, in that order; junction bases with no gene match: 6. The CDR3 coding sequence is TGTGCCACCTGCCGGGAGGGGTACTACAATGAGCAGTTCTTC. Translating gives CATCREGYYNEQFF.

This clone was picked up a small number of times. A much larger clone lies one base from this, so it may be a read error. V and J are TRBV5-8 and TRBJ1-6; TRBD1 aligns across 7 bases. Germline assignment: CDR1 SGHTS and CDR2 YDEGEE. This CDR3 is 14 amino acids long. Trimming cost V 6 bases and J 4 bases; bases outside gene matches: 4. The CDR3 region has the DNA TGTGCCAGCACCCCGGGACAGTATAATTCACCCCTCCACTTT. Amino acids: CASTPGQYNSPLHF. Based on the CDR3 plus reference TRBV5-8 and TRBJ1-6, the full variable domain is EAGVTQSPTHLIKTRGQQATLRCSPISGHTSVYWYQQALGLGLQFLLWYDEGEERNRGNFPPRFSGRQFPNYSSELNVNALELEDSALYLCASTPGQYNSPLHFGNGTRLTVT.

The chain combines TRBV27 with TRBJ2-7, with a weak D call TRBD1 (6 bases). Germline V gene data show CDR1 as MNHEY and CDR2 as SMNVEV (reference sequence). V lost 8 bases, J lost 7 bases, and 15 bases lay in between. This CDR3 has 12 amino acids. The CDR3: CASRTARGEQYF. The CDR3 DNA reads as TGTGCCAGCCGGACAGCCAGGGGAGAGCAGTACTTC.

The J gene is TRBJ1-1, the V gene TRBV28; D gene uncertain. CDR1 and CDR2 (germline): MDHEN, SYDVKM. The CDR3 totals 13 residues. The V end was cut by 3 bases, the J end by 4 bases, with 9 bases between. CDR3 sequence (DNA): TGTGCCAGCAGTTTGGCGAGGATCACTGAAGCTTTCTTT. This sequence encodes CASSLARITEAFF.

The chain employs TRBV28 and TRBJ1-4, with TRBD1 as a possible D gene (5 bases). There are 16 residues in the CDR3. V lost 2 bases, J lost 4 bases, and 14 bases lay in between. Germline loops: CDR1 MDHEN, CDR2 SYDVKM. The CDR3, as DNA: TGTGCCAGCAGTTTAGGGTTCGGACATAGTAATGAAAAACTGTTTTTT. It specifies CASSLGFGHSNEKLFF. The full variable domain, rest sourced from reference TRBV28 and TRBJ1-4, is DVKVTQSSRYLVKRTGEKVFLECVQDMDHENMFWYRQDPGLGLRLIYFSYDVKMKEKGDIPEGYSVSREKKERFSLILESASTNQTSMYLCASSLGFGHSNEKLFFGSGTQLSVL.

The chain employs TRBV15 and TRBJ1-6, with a tentative D call TRBD1 (5 bases). The CDR3 contains 18 residues. V was trimmed by 7 bases and J by 2 bases, leaving 21 bases between them. Germline loops: CDR1 LNHNV, CDR2 YYDKDF (reference sequence). Here the CDR3 reads CATILPGAGVTYNSPLHF. CDR3 in DNA: TGTGCCACCATTCTCCCAGGAGCGGGGGTGACCTATAATTCACCCCTCCACTTT.

The chain uses TRBV24-1 and TRBJ2-2, with 7 bases identical to TRBD1. The CDR3 contains 12 residues. Germline CDR1 KGHDR, CDR2 SFDVKD. V lost 11 bases to trimming and J lost 3 bases; unmatched junction nucleotides: 2. The CDR3 loop reads CAIQGDTGELFF. The CDR3 coding sequence is TGTGCCATCCAGGGGGACACCGGGGAGCTGTTTTTT.

V gene TRBV3-1 (or the pseudogene TRBV3-2) combines with J gene TRBJ1-5; D is undetermined. The V and J ends lost 3 bases and 7 bases respectively, with 13 bases between them. Germline lookup yields CDR1 LGHDT and CDR2 YNNKEL (reference sequence). This CDR3 contains 14 residues. The chain's CDR3 is CASSHSPEWQPQHF. The CDR3 coding sequence is TGTGCCAGCAGCCATAGTCCTGAGTGGCAGCCCCAGCATTTT.

The V and J genes are TRBV19 and TRBJ2-1; TRBD1 agrees at 8 bases. The CDR3 extends over 13 amino acids. Germline V gene lookup returns CDR1 LNHDA and CDR2 SQIVND (reference sequence). V was pared by 6 bases and J by 6 bases, with 4 bases of the junction left unmatched. The CDR3: CASRADRGNEQFF. CDR3 coding DNA: TGTGCCAGTAGGGCAGACAGGGGCAATGAGCAGTTCTTC. Full variable domain (missing parts from reference TRBV19 and TRBJ2-1): DGGITQSPKYLFRKEGQNVTLSCEQNLNHDAMYWYRQDPGQGLRLIYYSQIVNDFQKGDIAEGYSVSREKKESFPLTVTSAQKNPTAFYLCASRADRGNEQFFGPGTRLTVL.

The CDR3 coding sequence is TGTGCCAGCAGCGCTCAGGGAAACACTGAAGCTTTCTTT. This codes for CASSAQGNTEAFF. This sequence joins TRBV7-3 and TRBJ1-1, with D perhaps matching TRBD1 (5 bases). Germline CDR1 and CDR2: SGHTA and FQGTGA. V lost 5 bases to trimming and J lost 2 bases, with 9 bases between them. The CDR3 extends over 13 amino acids.

This chain joins TRBV19 and TRBJ2-2, with 9 bases fitting TRBD1. This CDR3 region has 16 residues. The V gene end was trimmed by 10 bases and the J gene end by 5 bases; junction bases not matched to a gene: 14. Germline lookup yields CDR1 LNHDA and CDR2 SQIVND (reference sequence). CDR3 in DNA: TGTGCCACACGGACAGGGGCCCAAGTTGGGACCGGGGAGCTGTTTTTT. Amino acid sequence: CATRTGAQVGTGELFF.

The V gene is TRBV5-1, the J gene TRBJ2-5; D might be TRBD2 (5 bases). The germline V gene encodes CDR1 SGHRS and CDR2 YFSETQ. V lost 3 bases and J 3 bases, leaving 12 bases between the germline ends. The CDR3 runs to 14 residues. This chain's CDR3 is CASSSSEGEETQYF. In DNA, the CDR3 is TGCGCCAGCAGCTCTTCCGAGGGCGAAGAGACCCAGTACTTC.

This chain links TRBV6-5 with TRBJ2-3; 9 bases are shared with TRBD2. The CDR3 is 14 residues long. CDR1 and CDR2 (germline): MNHEY, SVGAGI. With V trimmed by 5 bases and J by 6 bases, 6 bases remained unmatched. In nucleotides, the CDR3 is TGTGCCAGCAGTCGGACTAGCGACCCGGATACGCAGTATTTT. This gives the protein CASSRTSDPDTQYF.

A note on this clone: One end of the junction varies from germline; a read error may be responsible. The chain recombines TRBV6-2 or TRBV6-3 with TRBJ1-1; TRBD1 matches 7 bases. Per germline, CDR1 MNHEY and CDR2 SVGEGT. The CDR3 totals 13 residues. CDR3: CASTYGSGQEAFF. In nucleotides, the CDR3 is TGTGCCAGCACTTACGGGTCGGGACAGGAAGCTTTCTTT.

This clone turned up a few times. This chain joins TRBV7-6 and TRBJ2-5; TRBD1 matches at 9 bases. The germline CDR1 and CDR2 sequences are SGHVS and FNYEAQ. The CDR3 extends over 17 amino acids. The V segment lost 5 bases and the J segment 10 bases; nucleotides outside the gene matches: 20. The CDR3 reads CASSPKQSEGQGPDQYF. The DNA of the CDR3 is TGTGCCAGCAGCCCCAAACAAAGCGAGGGACAGGGCCCGGACCAGTACTTC.

DNA of the CDR3: TGTGCCAGCAGCTTACTCGGCGCCGGGACTTATAGCTCCTACGAGCAGTACTTC. It yields the protein CASSLLGAGTYSSYEQYF. The chain recombines TRBV7-9 with TRBJ2-7, with D perhaps TRBD2 (6 bases). Germline V CDR1 and CDR2: SEHNR, FQNEAQ (reference sequence). Trimming pared 2 bases from V and 0 bases from J, leaving 20 bases between. The CDR3 is 18 residues long.

The chain carries TRBV5-1 and TRBJ2-2, with D unclear. V shed 3 bases and J shed 7 bases, with 13 bases lying between them. This CDR3 has 14 amino acids. Germline V gene lookup returns CDR1 SGHRS and CDR2 YFSETQ. The CDR3 loop reads CASSSLEQNGELFF. CDR3 coding DNA: TGCGCCAGCAGCTCGTTAGAACAGAACGGGGAGCTGTTTTTT.